The present entry profiles one TCR beta chain with its context. TCRdb re-clonotyped the PCR reads via MiXCR. The sample includes about 38,000 clones, roughly 27% of them seen just once. The sample belongs to a study of metastatic and nonmetastatic thyroid tumors. V dropped 4 bases and J dropped 7 bases, with 5 bases sitting between them. The length of the CDR3 is 12 residues. CDR1 LGHDT and CDR2 YNNKEL come from the germline V gene (reference sequence). Every patient underwent thyroid surgery untreated. The sample was blood. This TCR was sampled from a female donor with papillary thyroid cancer or a benign thyroid nodule (not recorded which). Some clones in this sample may be carry-over from other donors' samples. This sequence joins TRBV3-1 and TRBJ1-6; D call uncertain. CDR3 sequence reads: CASSRPNSPLHF. CDR3 DNA sequence: TGTGCCAGCAGCCGACCAAATTCACCCCTCCACTTT.